The rows below give T cell receptor beta chains drawn from one sample of a study of shared clonotypes between healthy human individuals. TCRdb keeps only in-frame clones here, not all; method: immunoSEQ multiplex PCR. The repertoire holds around 370,000 clones, with 95% to 97% as singletons. The sample comprised memory CD8+ T cells sorted from blood. The receptors were sampled from a young man in good health. Both conserved end residues are part of each CDR3. Each record gives: D gene, V gene, clone size, J gene, CDR3 protein, CDR3 DNA. D genes are given only for firm matches. Clone size is stated in some rows and not others, as once, few, many or a class when expanded.

D gene: TRBD1
V gene: TRBV28
clone size: .
J gene: TRBJ1-2
CDR3 protein: CASSPANRGDYGYTF
CDR3 DNA: TGTGCCAGCAGTCCCGCAAACAGGGGCGACTATGGCTACACCTTC

D gene: .
V gene: TRBV6-1
clone size: once
J gene: TRBJ1-2
CDR3 protein: CACRGSLNYGYTF
CDR3 DNA: TGTGCCTGCCGAGGGTCCCTCAACTATGGCTACACCTTC

D gene: .
V gene: TRBV28
clone size: .
J gene: TRBJ1-4
CDR3 protein: CASSSSAVANEKLFF
CDR3 DNA: TGTGCCAGCAGTTCCTCGGCAGTCGCGAATGAAAAACTGTTTTTT

D gene: .
V gene: TRBV6-5
clone size: once
J gene: TRBJ2-7
CDR3 protein: CASQGSYSYEQYF
CDR3 DNA: TGTGCCAGCCAGGGGTCCTACTCCTACGAGCAGTACTTC

D gene: TRBD1
V gene: TRBV7-9
clone size: .
J gene: TRBJ1-1
CDR3 protein: CASSLSTGTGGAFF
CDR3 DNA: TGTGCCAGCAGCTTAAGTACCGGGACAGGGGGTGCTTTCTTT

D gene: TRBD2
V gene: TRBV5-1
clone size: .
J gene: TRBJ2-7
CDR3 protein: CASSEGLGQKEQYF
CDR3 DNA: TGCGCCAGCAGTGAGGGACTAGGACAAAAAGAGCAGTACTTC

D gene: .
V gene: TRBV6-5
clone size: once
J gene: TRBJ2-4
CDR3 protein: CASSYSTALAKNIQYF
CDR3 DNA: TGTGCCAGCAGTTACTCAACAGCTCTAGCCAAAAACATTCAGTACTTC

D gene: .
V gene: TRBV29-1
clone size: once
J gene: TRBJ2-3
CDR3 protein: CSVGTKGTDTQYF
CDR3 DNA: TGCAGCGTTGGTACGAAAGGGACAGATACGCAGTATTTT

D gene: TRBD1
V gene: TRBV29-1
clone size: .
J gene: TRBJ2-5
CDR3 protein: CSVGGQGGGEETQYF
CDR3 DNA: TGCAGCGTTGGGGGACAGGGAGGAGGCGAAGAGACCCAGTACTTC

D gene: .
V gene: TRBV6-5
clone size: .
J gene: TRBJ1-2
CDR3 protein: CASSYSSNYGYTF
CDR3 DNA: TGTGCCAGCAGTTATAGCTCTAACTATGGCTACACCTTC

D gene: TRBD2
V gene: TRBV25-1
clone size: .
J gene: TRBJ2-7
CDR3 protein: CASSDPSSGPYEQYF
CDR3 DNA: TGTGCCAGCAGTGATCCCTCTAGCGGACCCTACGAGCAGTACTTC

D gene: .
V gene: TRBV7-2
clone size: .
J gene: TRBJ2-6
CDR3 protein: CASSLTGYGTGANVLTF
CDR3 DNA: TGTGCCAGCAGCTTAACAGGGTATGGCACTGGGGCCAACGTCCTGACTTTC

D gene: TRBD2
V gene: TRBV29-1
clone size: .
J gene: TRBJ2-3
CDR3 protein: CSLSGTITDTQYF
CDR3 DNA: TGCAGCTTAAGCGGGACTATCACAGATACGCAGTATTTT

D gene: TRBD2
V gene: TRBV7-2
clone size: once
J gene: TRBJ2-4
CDR3 protein: CASSLVLAGGKNIQYF
CDR3 DNA: TGTGCCAGCAGCTTAGTATTAGCGGGAGGCAAAAACATTCAGTACTTC

D gene: .
V gene: TRBV5-1
clone size: .
J gene: TRBJ2-3
CDR3 protein: CASSSTDTQYF
CDR3 DNA: TGCGCCAGCAGCAGCACAGATACGCAGTATTTT

D gene: TRBD2
V gene: TRBV28
clone size: .
J gene: TRBJ2-5
CDR3 protein: CASSLLLASLETQYF
CDR3 DNA: TGTGCCAGCAGTTTGTTACTAGCGTCTCTCGAGACCCAGTACTTC

D gene: .
V gene: TRBV19
clone size: .
J gene: TRBJ1-3
CDR3 protein: CASSNSRPAASSGNTIYF
CDR3 DNA: TGTGCCAGTAGTAATTCCCGACCGGCGGCGAGCTCTGGAAACACCATATATTTT

D gene: TRBD2
V gene: TRBV19
clone size: .
J gene: TRBJ2-5
CDR3 protein: CASRLAGQETQYF
CDR3 DNA: TGTGCCAGTAGACTAGCGGGCCAAGAGACCCAGTACTTC

D gene: .
V gene: TRBV18
clone size: .
J gene: TRBJ1-5
CDR3 protein: CASSQKGQLNQPQHF
CDR3 DNA: TGTGCCAGCTCACAGAAGGGACAACTCAATCAGCCCCAGCATTTT

D gene: TRBD2
V gene: TRBV30
clone size: .
J gene: TRBJ2-3
CDR3 protein: CAWRLGRATDTQYF
CDR3 DNA: TGTGCCTGGAGGCTCGGGAGGGCAACAGATACGCAGTATTTT

D gene: TRBD2
V gene: TRBV5-1
clone size: .
J gene: TRBJ2-7
CDR3 protein: CASSLAKDALAGGEQYF
CDR3 DNA: TGCGCCAGCAGCTTGGCCAAGGACGCACTAGCGGGAGGCGAGCAGTACTTC

D gene: .
V gene: TRBV30
clone size: once
J gene: TRBJ2-3
CDR3 protein: CAWSEPGLLGTQYF
CDR3 DNA: TGTGCCTGGAGCGAACCGGGACTGCTCGGTACGCAGTATTTT

D gene: .
V gene: TRBV18
clone size: .
J gene: TRBJ2-6
CDR3 protein: CASSPGAGANVLTF
CDR3 DNA: TGTGCCAGCTCACCGGGGGCTGGGGCCAACGTCCTGACTTTC

D gene: .
V gene: TRBV18
clone size: .
J gene: TRBJ2-7
CDR3 protein: CASSPKATAYEQYF
CDR3 DNA: TGTGCCAGCTCACCAAAGGCGACAGCCTACGAGCAGTACTTC

D gene: TRBD1
V gene: TRBV7-2
clone size: .
J gene: TRBJ2-1
CDR3 protein: CASSSGQVYNEQFF
CDR3 DNA: TGTGCCAGCAGCTCCGGACAGGTGTACAATGAGCAGTTCTTC

D gene: .
V gene: TRBV10-3
clone size: .
J gene: TRBJ1-4
CDR3 protein: CAITARANEKLFF
CDR3 DNA: TGTGCCATCACCGCTCGGGCTAATGAAAAACTGTTTTTT

D gene: .
V gene: TRBV11-2
clone size: .
J gene: TRBJ2-7
CDR3 protein: CASSLVNYEQYF
CDR3 DNA: TGTGCCAGCAGCTTAGTTAACTACGAGCAGTACTTC

D gene: .
V gene: TRBV5-1
clone size: .
J gene: TRBJ2-7
CDR3 protein: CASSFGHSYEQYF
CDR3 DNA: TGCGCCAGCAGCTTCGGACACTCCTACGAGCAGTACTTC

D gene: TRBD1
V gene: TRBV6-5
clone size: .
J gene: TRBJ1-5
CDR3 protein: CASRDRGGGNQPQHF
CDR3 DNA: TGTGCCAGCAGGGACAGGGGAGGTGGCAATCAGCCCCAGCATTTT

D gene: TRBD2
V gene: TRBV5-1
clone size: .
J gene: TRBJ2-5
CDR3 protein: CASSPLAGVQETQYF
CDR3 DNA: TGCGCCAGCAGCCCCCTAGCGGGAGTACAAGAGACCCAGTACTTC

D gene: .
V gene: TRBV15
clone size: .
J gene: TRBJ2-2
CDR3 protein: CATSRDEAGTGELFF
CDR3 DNA: TGTGCCACCAGCAGAGATGAGGCTGGCACCGGGGAGCTGTTTTTT

D gene: .
V gene: TRBV30
clone size: .
J gene: TRBJ1-6
CDR3 protein: CAWSPKRGYPNSPLHF
CDR3 DNA: TGTGCCTGGAGTCCAAAAAGGGGGTACCCTAATTCACCCCTCCACTTT

D gene: .
V gene: TRBV2
clone size: .
J gene: TRBJ1-3
CDR3 protein: CASRGPRHHLF
CDR3 DNA: TGTGCCAGCAGGGGTCCGAGACACCACTTATTT

D gene: .
V gene: TRBV15
clone size: .
J gene: TRBJ2-1
CDR3 protein: CATSRDGPLGWNEQFF
CDR3 DNA: TGTGCCACCAGCAGAGATGGGCCACTAGGGTGGAATGAGCAGTTCTTC

D gene: .
V gene: TRBV28
clone size: .
J gene: TRBJ2-3
CDR3 protein: CASSPHRTDTQYF
CDR3 DNA: TGTGCCAGCAGTCCCCACCGGACAGATACGCAGTATTTT

D gene: .
V gene: TRBV30
clone size: .
J gene: TRBJ1-2
CDR3 protein: CAWTTNYGYTF
CDR3 DNA: TGTGCCTGGACGACTAACTATGGCTACACCTTC

D gene: TRBD2
V gene: TRBV6-5
clone size: .
J gene: TRBJ2-1
CDR3 protein: CASSYDTSGSYNEQFF
CDR3 DNA: TGTGCCAGCAGTTACGACACTAGCGGGTCCTACAATGAGCAGTTCTTC

D gene: .
V gene: TRBV27
clone size: .
J gene: TRBJ2-3
CDR3 protein: CASSSDGRTLTDTQYF
CDR3 DNA: TGTGCCAGCAGTTCTGACGGGAGAACTCTCACAGATACGCAGTATTTT

D gene: TRBD2
V gene: TRBV7-2
clone size: .
J gene: TRBJ2-7
CDR3 protein: CASSFSRESSYEQYF
CDR3 DNA: TGTGCCAGCAGCTTCTCGCGGGAGAGCTCCTACGAGCAGTACTTC

D gene: .
V gene: TRBV23-1
clone size: .
J gene: TRBJ2-7
CDR3 protein: CASSQNGGHLYEQYF
CDR3 DNA: TGCGCCAGCAGTCAAAACGGGGGACACCTCTACGAGCAGTACTTC

D gene: TRBD1
V gene: TRBV7-6
clone size: .
J gene: TRBJ2-1
CDR3 protein: CASSTNPDRANEQFF
CDR3 DNA: TGTGCCAGCAGCACCAACCCGGACAGGGCGAATGAGCAGTTCTTC

D gene: .
V gene: TRBV19
clone size: .
J gene: TRBJ2-1
CDR3 protein: CASSIDPLNEQFF
CDR3 DNA: TGTGCCAGTAGTATAGATCCTTTGAATGAGCAGTTCTTC

D gene: .
V gene: TRBV28
clone size: .
J gene: TRBJ2-1
CDR3 protein: CASSLGWTGGFF
CDR3 DNA: TGTGCCAGCAGCCTAGGGTGGACTGGAGGATTCTTC

D gene: TRBD2
V gene: TRBV7-8
clone size: once
J gene: TRBJ2-7
CDR3 protein: CASSLEASGTYSTYEQYF
CDR3 DNA: TGTGCCAGCAGTCTCGAGGCTAGCGGGACCTACTCCACCTACGAGCAGTACTTC

D gene: TRBD1
V gene: TRBV5-8
clone size: .
J gene: TRBJ1-1
CDR3 protein: CASGDRVTEAFF
CDR3 DNA: TGTGCCAGCGGGGACAGGGTCACTGAAGCTTTCTTT

D gene: .
V gene: TRBV7-9
clone size: .
J gene: TRBJ2-7
CDR3 protein: CASSSFRERIYEQYF
CDR3 DNA: TGTGCCAGCAGCTCATTCCGGGAGCGGATCTACGAGCAGTACTTC

D gene: .
V gene: TRBV28
clone size: .
J gene: TRBJ1-2
CDR3 protein: CASSPLYREGGQNTF
CDR3 DNA: TGTGCCAGCAGTCCCCTCTACAGGGAAGGCGGCCAAAACACCTTC

D gene: .
V gene: TRBV7-6
clone size: once
J gene: TRBJ1-5
CDR3 protein: CASSFSPGQPQHF
CDR3 DNA: TGTGCCAGCAGCTTCAGCCCAGGGCAGCCCCAGCATTTT

D gene: .
V gene: TRBV27
clone size: .
J gene: TRBJ2-7
CDR3 protein: CASRRGGGYEQYF
CDR3 DNA: TGTGCCAGCAGGAGGGGTGGCGGGTACGAGCAGTACTTC

D gene: .
V gene: TRBV5-1
clone size: .
J gene: TRBJ2-5
CDR3 protein: CASQPDSRGETQYF
CDR3 DNA: TGCGCCAGCCAGCCGGACAGCCGAGGAGAGACCCAGTACTTC

D gene: .
V gene: TRBV2
clone size: .
J gene: TRBJ2-1
CDR3 protein: CASSPYNEQFF
CDR3 DNA: TGTGCCAGCAGTCCTTACAATGAGCAGTTCTTC

D gene: TRBD1
V gene: TRBV6-5
clone size: .
J gene: TRBJ1-5
CDR3 protein: CASSLDRLSNQPQHF
CDR3 DNA: TGTGCCAGCAGCCTGGACAGGCTTAGCAATCAGCCCCAGCATTTT

D gene: .
V gene: TRBV5-1
clone size: .
J gene: TRBJ2-3
CDR3 protein: CASSWGLITDTQYF
CDR3 DNA: TGCGCCAGCAGCTGGGGGCTAATCACAGATACGCAGTATTTT

D gene: .
V gene: TRBV6-1
clone size: .
J gene: TRBJ2-7
CDR3 protein: CASSRGVAYEQYF
CDR3 DNA: TGTGCCAGCTCGCGCGGGGTTGCCTACGAGCAGTACTTC

D gene: TRBD1
V gene: TRBV5-4
clone size: .
J gene: TRBJ2-3
CDR3 protein: CASSSWTGATDTQYF
CDR3 DNA: TGTGCCAGCAGCTCCTGGACAGGGGCCACAGATACGCAGTATTTT

D gene: .
V gene: TRBV10-3
clone size: .
J gene: TRBJ1-5
CDR3 protein: CAISAYETGQPQHF
CDR3 DNA: TGTGCCATCAGTGCGTATGAAACAGGACAGCCCCAGCATTTT

D gene: .
V gene: TRBV29-1
clone size: .
J gene: TRBJ2-1
CDR3 protein: CSASRSSYNEQFF
CDR3 DNA: TGCAGCGCTTCTAGGAGCTCCTACAATGAGCAGTTCTTC

D gene: .
V gene: TRBV10-2
clone size: .
J gene: TRBJ2-3
CDR3 protein: CASSEPKAPTQYF
CDR3 DNA: TGCGCCAGCAGTGAGCCGAAGGCGCCTACGCAGTATTTT

D gene: .
V gene: TRBV28
clone size: .
J gene: TRBJ2-1
CDR3 protein: CASSHGTGRSLNEQFF
CDR3 DNA: TGTGCCAGCAGTCACGGAACGGGACGATCGCTCAATGAGCAGTTCTTC

D gene: .
V gene: TRBV20-1
clone size: .
J gene: TRBJ1-1
CDR3 protein: CSARSGTEAFF
CDR3 DNA: TGCAGTGCTAGATCGGGTACTGAAGCTTTCTTT